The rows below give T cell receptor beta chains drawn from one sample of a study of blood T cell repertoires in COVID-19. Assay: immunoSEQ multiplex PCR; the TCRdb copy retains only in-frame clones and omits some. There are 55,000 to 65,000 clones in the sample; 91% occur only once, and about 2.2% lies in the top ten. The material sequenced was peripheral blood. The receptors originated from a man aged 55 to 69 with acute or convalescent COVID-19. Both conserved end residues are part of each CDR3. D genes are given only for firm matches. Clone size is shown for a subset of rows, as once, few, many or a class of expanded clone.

CASSSIRDRVTDTQYF TGTGCCAGCAGCTCTATCCGGGACAGGGTCACAGATACGCAGTATTTT . TRBJ2-3 TRBD1 TRBV5-8
CASSLGGRYNEQFF TGTGCCAGCAGTTTGGGGGGTAGATACAATGAGCAGTTCTTC . TRBJ2-1 . TRBV27
CASSNPGTGTRATNEKLFF TGTGCCAGCAGCAATCCCGGGACAGGTACTAGGGCAACTAATGAAAAACTGTTTTTT . TRBJ1-4 . TRBV21-1
CAWSATGGNQPQHF TGTGCCTGGAGTGCCACAGGGGGCAATCAGCCCCAGCATTTT . TRBJ1-5 TRBD1 TRBV30
CASSPTGVTYNEQFF TGTGCCAGCAGCCCCACAGGGGTCACCTACAATGAGCAGTTCTTC once TRBJ2-1 TRBD1 TRBV7-3
CASSSRGYPNTEAFF TGTGCCAGCAGCTCTCGGGGGTACCCGAACACTGAAGCTTTCTTT . TRBJ1-1 . TRBV11-3
CASSQGLAVTYEQYF TGTGCCAGCAGCCAAGGACTAGCGGTGACCTACGAGCAGTACTTC . TRBJ2-7 TRBD2 TRBV7-2
CASSQGGRGTGNEQFF TGTGCCAGCTCACAAGGCGGGAGGGGAACAGGCAATGAGCAGTTCTTC . TRBJ2-1 TRBD2 TRBV18
CSVEFTPLANYGYTF TGCAGCGTTGAATTTACGCCCTTAGCTAACTATGGCTACACCTTC . TRBJ1-2 . TRBV29-1
CASSQESGTWLDNEQFF TGCGCCAGCAGCCAAGAGTCAGGGACTTGGCTTGACAATGAGCAGTTCTTC . TRBJ2-1 . TRBV4-3
CASSYPQERSNQPQHF TGCGCCAGCAGTTACCCACAGGAGCGTAGCAATCAGCCCCAGCATTTT . TRBJ1-5 . TRBV10-1
CASAPLANTEAFF TGTGCCAGTGCTCCCTTGGCGAACACTGAAGCTTTCTTT . TRBJ1-1 . TRBV19
CASSRGGDGNTIYF TGTGCCAGTAGTAGAGGGGGCGATGGAAACACCATATATTTT . TRBJ1-3 TRBD1 TRBV5-6
CASSQLSDTQYF TGTGCCAGCAGCCAGTTGTCAGATACGCAGTATTTT . TRBJ2-3 . TRBV7-2
CASSDVTNYGYTF TGCGCCAGCAGTGACGTAACTAACTATGGCTACACCTTC . TRBJ1-2 . TRBV10-2
CASSEEASLFLYNEQFF TGTGCCAGCAGTGAGGAGGCTAGCCTCTTTCTCTACAATGAGCAGTTCTTC . TRBJ2-1 . TRBV6-4
CASSVAGTSGNEQFF TGTGCCAGCAGCGTAGCCGGGACTAGCGGTAATGAGCAGTTCTTC once TRBJ2-1 TRBD2 TRBV9
CASGFGETQYF TGTGCTAGTGGTTTCGGTGAGACCCAGTACTTC . TRBJ2-5 . TRBV12-5
CASSPPGADTQYF TGTGCCAGCAGCCCTCCGGGGGCAGATACGCAGTATTTT . TRBJ2-3 . TRBV28
CASSPPGQGAYEQYF TGCGCCAGCAGCCCACCGGGACAGGGGGCGTACGAGCAGTACTTC . TRBJ2-7 TRBD1 TRBV5-1
CASSQVQGAGEQYF TGTGCCAGCTCGCAAGTACAGGGGGCTGGGGAGCAGTACTTC . TRBJ2-7 TRBD1 TRBV18
CASSPQGGQETQYF TGTGCCAGCAGCCCGCAGGGAGGGCAAGAGACCCAGTACTTC . TRBJ2-5 TRBD2 TRBV7-3